The 26 T cell receptor beta chains reported below all come from one sample, sequenced in a study of blood T cell repertoires in COVID-19. Sequencing used immunoSEQ multiplex PCR; TCRdb keeps in-frame clones, though not all of them. Of about 49,000 clones in the sample, 90% were seen once. The specimen sequenced was peripheral blood. These receptors were obtained from a human donor in a cohort sampled during active COVID-19.

The CDR3 DNA reads TGTGCCAGCCATGAGGCCAGCGGGGGGGGCAATGAGCAGTTCTTC. The encoded protein is CASHEASGGGNEQFF. The J gene is TRBJ2-1, the V gene TRBV2, with 10 bases fitting TRBD2. The V gene end was trimmed by 8 bases and the J gene end by 6 bases; junction bases not matched to a gene: 10. The CDR3 spans 15 residues. Germline CDR1 and CDR2: SNHLY and FYNNEI.

The chain employs TRBV30 and TRBJ1-1; no clear D. V gave up 4 bases and J gave up 2 bases, with 8 bases separating them. The CDR3 contains 12 residues. Per the germline V gene, CDR1 is GTSNPN and CDR2 is SVGIG (reference sequence). The CDR3 protein is CAWINYNTEAFF. CDR3 bases: TGTGCCTGGATAAACTATAACACTGAAGCTTTCTTT.

The chain combines TRBV19 with TRBJ2-2; the match to TRBD2 covers 9 bases. This CDR3 has 17 amino acids. V lost 7 bases and J lost 4; bases outside the gene matches: 13. CDR1 LNHDA and CDR2 SQIVND come from the germline V gene (reference sequence). In DNA, the CDR3 is TGTGCCAGTACACCCCGTGGGCGGGGGGGCATCACCGGGGAGCTGTTTTTT. Its protein product is CASTPRGRGGITGELFF.

The V gene is TRBV25-1, the J gene TRBJ2-5; TRBD1 might be the D (5 bases). The CDR3 has 12 amino acids. The germline V and J ends were trimmed by 4 bases and 4 bases, with 7 bases remaining between them. Germline CDR1 MGHDK, CDR2 SYGVNS. The CDR3: CASSVDTETQYF. The CDR3 bases are TGTGCCAGCAGTGTGGACACAGAGACCCAGTACTTC.

The chain joins TRBV15 to TRBJ2-7; D may be TRBD2 (5 bases). The CDR3 is made up of 12 amino acids. Germline lookup yields CDR1 LNHNV and CDR2 YYDKDF (reference sequence). The V gene lost 3 bases and the J gene lost 6 bases, with 9 bases spanning the gap. CDR3 DNA: TGTGCCACCAGCAGCCGACGGGGCGAGCAGTACTTC. Its protein product is CATSSRRGEQYF.

The chain links TRBV7-9 to TRBJ1-2, with no clear D. The CDR3 spans 14 residues. Germline lookup yields CDR1 SEHNR and CDR2 FQNEAQ (reference sequence). V lost 2 bases to trimming and J lost 7 bases, with 14 bases between them. The CDR3 DNA reads as TGTGCCAGCAGCTTATTGTCGAGCTCCTCTGGCTACACCTTC. This codes for CASSLLSSSSGYTF. The full variable domain, its missing parts supplied by reference TRBV7-9 and TRBJ1-2, is DTGVSQNPRHKITKRGQNVTFRCDPISEHNRLYWYRQTLGQGPEFLTYFQNEAQLEKSRLLSDRFSAERPKGSFSTLEIQRTEQGDSAMYLCASSLLSSSSGYTFGSGTRLTVV.

The chain uses TRBV7-2 and TRBJ1-2; D gene unclear. Germline V gives CDR1 SGHTA, CDR2 FQGNSA. Trimming cost V 5 bases and J 6 bases, with 10 bases left between them. The CDR3 has 12 residues. The CDR3 region is CASSNPSNGYTF. DNA of the CDR3: TGTGCCAGCAGCAATCCCTCTAATGGCTACACCTTC.

V usage is TRBV6-2 or TRBV6-3 and J usage is TRBJ2-5; a weak D match, TRBD2 (5 bases). V dropped 4 bases and J dropped 6 bases, with 21 bases sitting between them. Germline V gene lookup returns CDR1 MNHEY and CDR2 SVGEGT. The CDR3 spans 16 residues. In nucleotides, the CDR3 is TGTGCCAGCAGTTCCTACGCGGGTACGCCGAGAAAGACCCAGTACTTC. Protein sequence: CASSSYAGTPRKTQYF.

The chain joins TRBV9 to TRBJ2-1; tentative D call: TRBD1 (6 bases). Germline V gene lookup returns CDR1 SGDLS and CDR2 YYNGEE. The CDR3 totals 16 residues. Trimming cost V 3 bases and J 5 bases, with 18 bases left between them. The CDR3, as DNA: TGTGCCAGCAGCGAGAACCTGGGGGCGCGGAACAATGAGCAGTTCTTC. Amino acid sequence: CASSENLGARNNEQFF. The full variable domain, with the rest looked up from reference TRBV9 and TRBJ2-1, is DSGVTQTPKHLITATGQRVTLRCSPRSGDLSVYWYQQSLDQGLQFLIQYYNGEERAKGNILERFSAQQFPDLHSELNLSSLELGDSALYFCASSENLGARNNEQFFGPGTRLTVL.

The chain joins TRBV18 to TRBJ2-5, with D tentatively TRBD2 (6 bases). Germline assignment: CDR1 KGHSH and CDR2 LQKENI. CDR3 size: 15 residues. V lost 0 bases to trimming and J lost 4 bases, with 12 bases between them. The CDR3 DNA is TGTGCCAGCTCACCACCGGAGGGAGAAGGAGAGACCCAGTACTTC. This gives the protein CASSPPEGEGETQYF.

The CDR3 sequence: CASTAGGFLDIQYF. CDR3 nucleotides: TGCGCCAGCACCGCTGGAGGGTTTCTGGACATTCAGTACTTC. The genes are TRBV5-1 and TRBJ2-4; tentative D call: TRBD2 (6 bases). CDR3 size: 14 residues. CDR1 is SGHRS and CDR2 is YFSETQ in the germline V gene. V lost 6 bases and J 8 bases, leaving 18 bases between the germline ends.

The chain combines TRBV15 with TRBJ1-1; no reliable D call. The CDR3 covers 15 residues. V was clipped by 1 base and J by 0 bases, with 9 bases between them. Germline V lookup: CDR1 LNHNV, CDR2 YYDKDF (reference sequence). CDR3 protein: CATSRGDIMNTEAFF. CDR3 coding DNA: TGTGCCACCAGCAGAGGCGATATCATGAACACTGAAGCTTTCTTT.

A few counts support this clone. This chain links TRBV18 with TRBJ1-5, with a tentative D call TRBD1 (5 bases). Germline assignment: CDR1 KGHSH and CDR2 LQKENI. The CDR3 sequence is 14 residues long. V was trimmed by 6 bases and J by 9 bases, leaving 18 bases between them. The CDR3 protein is CASSLGQGLGPQHF. DNA of the CDR3: TGTGCCAGCTCTTTGGGGCAGGGTTTAGGGCCCCAGCATTTT.

The chain has TRBV5-8 and TRBJ1-1; the D gene is possibly TRBD1 (6 bases). The germline CDR1 and CDR2 sequences are SGHTS and YDEGEE. Trimming removed 2 bases at V and 1 base at J, with 9 bases between. The CDR3 spans 14 residues. The CDR3 coding sequence is TGTGCCAGCAGCTTAGACAGGCAGAACACTGAAGCTTTCTTT. It codes for CASSLDRQNTEAFF.

This clone showed up just a few times. The chain has TRBV4-1 and TRBJ1-4; D is unclear. V shed 4 bases and J shed 6 bases, with 12 bases lying between them. Germline V lookup: CDR1 MGHRA, CDR2 YSYEKL. The CDR3 consists of 14 residues. CDR3 residues: CASSRGRGHEKLFF. DNA for the CDR3: TGCGCCAGCAGCCGAGGGAGAGGGCATGAAAAACTGTTTTTT.

CDR3 sequence (DNA): TGCGCCAGCAGCCTAGGACTAGCGGGGGGACAAGAGACCCAGTACTTC. The encoded protein is CASSLGLAGGQETQYF. The chain combines TRBV4-1 with TRBJ2-5; 14 bases are shared with TRBD2. Per germline, CDR1 MGHRA and CDR2 YSYEKL. The trim removed 4 bases at V and 2 bases at J, leaving 3 bases unmatched. This CDR3 region has 16 residues.

The V call is TRBV6-1, the J call TRBJ1-5; the D gene is possibly TRBD1 (5 bases). This CDR3 comprises 16 residues. V was cut by 3 bases and J by 4 bases, with 16 bases left in between. Germline lookup yields CDR1 MNHNS and CDR2 SASEGT. Here the CDR3 reads CASSDEQDGLNQPQHF. The CDR3 nucleotides read TGTGCCAGCAGTGACGAACAGGACGGATTAAATCAGCCCCAGCATTTT.

The chain is built from TRBV15 and TRBJ2-5; 7 bases line up with TRBD1. Germline CDR1 and CDR2: LNHNV and YYDKDF (reference sequence). V lost 3 bases and J lost 2; bases outside the gene matches: 6. This CDR3 has 15 residues. CDR3 amino acids: CATSRSRDRQETQYF. Written as DNA, the CDR3 is TGTGCCACCAGCAGGTCCCGGGACAGACAAGAGACCCAGTACTTC.

The V call is TRBV30, the J call TRBJ2-1, with a weak D call TRBD2 (6 bases). Per germline, CDR1 GTSNPN and CDR2 SVGIG (reference sequence). V shed 3 bases and J shed 5 bases, with 14 bases lying between them. The CDR3 extends over 14 amino acids. The CDR3 DNA reads TGTGCCTGGAGAGGGACTTCTGCCGACAATGAGCAGTTCTTC. It specifies CAWRGTSADNEQFF.

The J gene is TRBJ1-2, the V gene TRBV19, with D hard to call. CDR1 is LNHDA, CDR2 SQIVND, per germline (reference sequence). The CDR3 sequence is 12 residues long. Trimming removed 4 bases at V and 5 bases at J, with 8 bases between. The CDR3: CASSTGQYGYTF. The CDR3 DNA reads TGTGCCAGTAGTACAGGCCAGTATGGCTACACCTTC.

V is TRBV6-5 and J is TRBJ1-1; the match to TRBD1 covers 10 bases. The V and J ends lost 6 bases and 4 bases, in that order; junction bases with no gene match: 5. This CDR3 is 14 amino acids long. Germline-derived CDR1 and CDR2 are MNHEY and SVGAGI. CDR3 sequence: CASSRDRGITEAFF. DNA for the CDR3: TGTGCCAGCAGCCGGGACAGGGGAATCACTGAAGCTTTCTTT.

In this sample, this clone turned up once. The CDR3 region is CASSEALAKNIQYF. In DNA, the CDR3 is TGTGCCAGCAGTGAAGCCCTAGCCAAAAACATTCAGTACTTC. The gene calls are TRBV2 and TRBJ2-4, with no clear D. Per germline, CDR1 SNHLY and CDR2 FYNNEI. Trimming removed 0 bases at V and 0 bases at J, with 3 bases between. The CDR3 length is 14 residues.

The J gene is TRBJ2-7, the V gene TRBV6-2 or TRBV6-3, with D possibly matching TRBD1 (5 bases). The V end lost 5 bases, the J end lost 11 bases, and 19 bases lay between the germline ends. CDR3 length: 13 amino acids. From germline, CDR1 is MNHEY and CDR2 SVGEGT. This CDR3 reads CASSPGNGDQEYV. Here the CDR3 DNA reads TGTGCCAGCAGTCCAGGGAATGGGGATCAGGAGTACGTC.

The V and J genes are TRBV3-1 (or the pseudogene TRBV3-2) and TRBJ2-5; 8 nucleotides line up with TRBD1. This CDR3 spans 14 amino acids. V lost 4 bases and J lost 4; bases outside the gene matches: 5. Per the germline V gene, CDR1 is LGHDT and CDR2 is YNNKEL (reference sequence). The DNA of the CDR3 is TGTGCCAGCAGCCCCGGGACAGGCGGAGAGACCCAGTACTTC. Protein product: CASSPGTGGETQYF.

This rearrangement joins TRBV12-3 or TRBV12-4 to TRBJ2-5; D gene unclear. Deletions cut 5 bases from V and 5 bases from J, with 6 bases between. This CDR3 is 11 amino acids long. CDR3 DNA: TGTGCCAGCAGTCGCCGGGAGACCCAGTACTTC. Amino acid sequence: CASSRRETQYF.

The chain joins TRBV28 to TRBJ2-1; the match to TRBD2 covers 13 bases. Germline V gene data show CDR1 as MDHEN and CDR2 as SYDVKM. Germline trimming cut 6 bases from V and 7 bases from J; bases unmatched to any gene: 6. CDR3 length equals 15 residues. CDR3 residues: CASRGGLAGANEQFF. Written as DNA, the CDR3 is TGTGCCAGCAGAGGTGGACTAGCGGGAGCAAATGAGCAGTTCTTC. Filled out from reference TRBV28 and TRBJ2-1, the complete variable domain reads DVKVTQSSRYLVKRTGEKVFLECVQDMDHENMFWYRQDPGLGLRLIYFSYDVKMKEKGDIPEGYSVSREKKERFSLILESASTNQTSMYLCASRGGLAGANEQFFGPGTRLTVL.